This T cell receptor beta chain comes out of a study of T cell responses to AZD1222 COVID-19 vaccine (dated by TCRdb to about 2021). A note on the overall study: AZD1222 recipients with second doses at about 4 weeks or about 12 weeks were pooled, because spike-specific TCR depth and breadth did not differ between schedules. Enrollment into the trials was organized by age into subgroups of 18-55, 56-69 and 70-plus years, and those subgroups contained around 150, 28 and 57 TCR-sequenced participants, respectively. A total of under 250 trial participants underwent TCR sequencing, of whom more than 200 had received two doses of AZD1222 and 26 had received two doses of the MenACWY control vaccine. Summary of the overall study and its limitations: Nearly half of unique spike-specific TCRs reportedly recognized epitopes outside regions mutated in the B.1.351 and B.1.1.7 variants. The vaccine-associated CD4 TCRs covered the entire spike protein, and the dominant responses fell in regions 160-218 and 743-854. Only a handful of AZD1222 recipients were SARS-CoV-2 seropositive at baseline, limiting conclusions about previously exposed vaccinees. In the small 56-69-year group, the increase in depth fell short of significance, most likely because of low power. Spike-specific TCR breadth and depth rose significantly after two AZD1222 doses compared with day 0 and with MenACWY recipients. Participants were mostly white British and included more females than males, and it was suggested by the authors that clonal diversity may have been underestimated. Because no day 14 peak-response samples were available, the repertoires could be characterized only after the peak T cell response.

The CDR3 regions of human TCRbeta chains were analyzed by immunosequencing. Processing in the source paper ran as follows. TCRs in the repertoires were matched against a reference library of SARS-CoV-2-specific TCRs that had been generated with the MIRA antigen-specificity platform. Breadth was defined as the fraction of unique TCRs that were SARS-CoV-2-associated. Depth was defined as the fraction of total T cells that were SARS-CoV-2-associated. Using the MIRA data, each spike-specific TCR was assigned both to the spike region to which the TCR was reactive and to a CD4 or CD8 class. Log10-transformed breadth and depth values were compared by one-way ANOVA with Sidak's multiple comparisons tests. TCRdb re-hosts the immuneACCESS table, in-frame sequences only. Its copies lack some clones; in the studies checked, an unresolved V gene accounts for under half of them, and the cause for the rest is not known. V, J and clone size reflect that table, while D and trimming were determined from the DNA. This sample lists some 140,000 clones; roughly 90% were detected once. The ten largest clonotypes hold roughly 6% of the sample.

Trimming costs V 3 bases and J 2 bases, and their ends lie 11 bases apart. Via the germline V gene, CDR1 is SGHAT and CDR2 FQNNGV. The CDR3 covers 14 residues, taking in both the cysteine and the phenylalanine. The sequence is cut down to CDR3 DNA, 42 bases in frame from base 1. The time point label, read with the paper, signifies: baseline before first vaccination. Samples from vaccinated people were obtained from the UK trials COV001 and COV002, which included a single-blind randomized controlled phase 2/3 trial of AZD1222 (ChAdOx1 nCoV-19) in healthy adults. For TCRbeta chain sequencing, PBMC samples from trial participants were taken at day 0 and at day 28 after the second dose. Concerning this clone itself: The antigen it binds to is not known. One base away there is no much larger clone; base qualities are not given.

The clonotype was recovered from an adult in good health. Sequences were derived from peripheral blood, sampled on day 0 of AZD1222 vaccination. This sequence uses TRBV11-2 and TRBJ2-7; TRBD1 might be the D gene, on 5 matching bases. DNA sequence: TGTGCCAGCAGCTTCGGTTACAGGACCTACGAGCAGTACTTC. Translated, it reads CASSFGYRTYEQYF.